The rows below give T cell receptor beta chains drawn from one sample of a study of patients and donors after allogeneic stem cell transplantation. TCRdb reanalysed the RT-PCR reads using MiXCR and keeps one entry per CDR3 protein. Here the sample spans 200,000 to 250,000 distinct CDR3 sequences, around 40% being singletons. The sample comprised blood, either unsorted or a sorted T cell fraction (not recorded which). These receptors all stem from a human donor who was either an allogeneic HSCT recipient or a stem cell or donor lymphocyte infusion donor (not recorded which). It is not recorded whose cells these are; they may come from a transplant donor. Each CDR3 is given with its conserved first and last residue. The D gene is left open where the match is weak. A row's size may be missing; if present it is once, few, many or a size class.

- TRBJ2-3 TRBV11-2 TRBD2 TGTGCCAGCAGCTTAGGGACTAGCGGGGGGGCCACAGATACGCAGTATTTT CASSLGTSGGATDTQYF
- TRBJ1-1 TRBV7-2 TRBD1 TGTGCCAGCAGCTTAAGCGGGACAGAGAACACTGAAGCTTTCTTT CASSLSGTENTEAFF
once TRBJ1-3 TRBV20-1 TRBD1 TGCAGTGCTAGAGAACAGGGGGCACTTGGAAACACCATATATTTT CSAREQGALGNTIYF
- TRBJ2-7 TRBV5-1 TRBD1 TGCGCCAGCAGCTTGGCAGGACAGGGGACGCACGAGCAGTACTTC CASSLAGQGTHEQYF
few TRBJ1-2 TRBV5-8 - TGTGCCAGCAGCTTGGCCGAAGGTATACCTAACTATGGCTACACCTTC CASSLAEGIPNYGYTF
- TRBJ1-1 TRBV20-1 - TGCAGTGCTCTTTTGGGGGATCGGAACACTGAAGCTTTCTTT CSALLGDRNTEAFF
many TRBJ2-2 TRBV4-2 - TGTGCCAGCAGCCTTTCAATTCCGCGTTTGGGGATGAACACCGGGGAGCTGTTTTTT CASSLSIPRLGMNTGELFF
few TRBJ1-1 TRBV4-2 - TGTGCCAGCAGCCAAGTGGGGGGGATAGCTTTCTTT CASSQVGGIAFF
few TRBJ1-4 TRBV6-5 - TGTGCCAGCAGTTACTCCCGACGAGCAACTAATGAAAAACTGTTTTTT CASSYSRRATNEKLFF
few TRBJ1-2 TRBV12-3/TRBV12-4 - TGTGCCAGCAGTTTGGATTTCTATGGCTACACCTTC CASSLDFYGYTF
- TRBJ1-1 TRBV11-2 TRBD1 TGTGCCAGCAGCTTAGATTGGACAGGTCGTGCGAACACTGAAGCTTTCTTT CASSLDWTGRANTEAFF
- TRBJ1-1 TRBV20-1 - TGCAGTGCTAGCGGGGGAAGGGACACTGAAGCTTTCTTT CSASGGRDTEAFF
- TRBJ1-3 TRBV4-2 - TGTGCCAGCAGCCTCAATACAGACTCTGGAAACACCATATATTTT CASSLNTDSGNTIYF
- TRBJ2-5 TRBV28 - TGTGCCAGTAGGACTGCGGGGGAGACCCAGTACTTC CASRTAGETQYF
- TRBJ2-5 TRBV6-2/TRBV6-3 - TGTGCCGCCCGGGCCAGTGGGGAGACCCAGTACTTC CAARASGETQYF
- TRBJ2-5 TRBV12-3/TRBV12-4 TRBD2 TGTGCCAGCAGTTTGGGTGTTAGCGGGACCCAAGAGACCCAGTACTTC CASSLGVSGTQETQYF
- TRBJ2-2 TRBV6-6 - TGTGCCAGCATGGGAGGGGAGCTGTTTTTT CASMGGELFF
- TRBJ2-5 TRBV6-6 - TGTGCCAGCAGTTACCTAATTTCTATAGAGACCCAGTACTTC CASSYLISIETQYF
- TRBJ2-3 TRBV29-1 - TGCAGCGTCGCGGGGACTAGCACAGATACGCAGTATTTT CSVAGTSTDTQYF
- TRBJ1-3 TRBV7-9 TRBD1 TGTGCCAGCAGCGACACCGGGACAGGGGACGGAAACACCATATATTTT CASSDTGTGDGNTIYF
- TRBJ1-6 TRBV10-3 - TGTGCCATCAGTGAGTCCACCGGAAATTCACCCCTCCACTTT CAISESTGNSPLHF
- TRBJ2-4 TRBV28 - TGTGCCAGCAGTTTGCCAGGGGTTGCCAAAAACATTCAGTACTTC CASSLPGVAKNIQYF
- TRBJ1-2 TRBV2 - TGTGCCAGCAGTGGACAGGTTAACTATGGCTACACCTTC CASSGQVNYGYTF
- TRBJ1-2 TRBV12-3/TRBV12-4 - TGTGCCAGCAGTTTAGAGCAGGACTATGGCTACACCTTC CASSLEQDYGYTF
- TRBJ1-1 TRBV29-1 - TGCAGCGTCGTTGTGAACACTGAAGCTTTCTTT CSVVVNTEAFF
- TRBJ1-2 TRBV9 - TGTGCCAGCACCCAAACACAGGATTCGTATGGCTACACCTTC CASTQTQDSYGYTF
- TRBJ1-1 TRBV28 - TGTGCCAGCAGTTTCCCCAATGGGACGGGATTT CASSFPNGTGF
- TRBJ2-3 TRBV7-6 - TGTGCCAGCAGCTTAGGGACGGCGGCAGATACGCAGTATTTT CASSLGTAADTQYF
- TRBJ2-7 TRBV2 - TGTGCCAGCAGTAGAGGGGGTGGCAGGCCCTACGAGCAGTACTTC CASSRGGGRPYEQYF
- TRBJ1-1 TRBV5-1 - TGCGCCAGCAGCTTGGGGCCGCACCTTGAAGCTTTCTTT CASSLGPHLEAFF
- TRBJ1-1 TRBV3-1 - TGTGCCAGCAGCCAAAGGTATTTAGGGGTCGGGACTGAAGCTTTCTTT CASSQRYLGVGTEAFF
- TRBJ1-1 TRBV4-1 - TGCGCCAGCAGCCAAAGGGCGGGGCCCGGACGTCCGGCTTTCTTT CASSQRAGPGRPAFF
few TRBJ1-3 TRBV7-9 - TGTGCCAGCAGCGTCCAACGACTGGGAAACACCATATATTTT CASSVQRLGNTIYF
- TRBJ1-1 TRBV19 TRBD1 TGTGCCACGTGGGACAGGGGGCGAACTGAAGCTTTCTTT CATWDRGRTEAFF
- TRBJ2-7 TRBV20-1 TRBD2 TGCAGTGCGAGGACTAGCGGGGGGCACTACGAGCAGTACTTC CSARTSGGHYEQYF
once TRBJ1-1 TRBV12-3/TRBV12-4 TRBD1 TGTGCCAGCATAGCGGACAGGAGGAAAGCTGAAGCTTTCTTT CASIADRRKAEAFF
- TRBJ2-5 TRBV10-3 - TGTGCCATCAGGCGGGGTGGGGAGACCCAGTACTTC CAIRRGGETQYF
- TRBJ1-5 TRBV20-1 TRBD1 TGCAGTGCCCTACAGGGGAGCAATCAGCCCCAGCATTTT CSALQGSNQPQHF
few TRBJ2-7 TRBV3-1 - TGTGCCAGCAGCCAAACCAGCGGTTCATACGAGCAGTACTTC CASSQTSGSYEQYF
- TRBJ1-6 TRBV6-5 - TGTGCCAGCACCTTATGGGGGGCATCCTATAATTCACCCCTCCACTTT CASTLWGASYNSPLHF
- TRBJ1-4 TRBV19 - TGTGCCAGTAGTGCCCTGGCCGGGTCAACTAATGAAAAACTGTTTTTT CASSALAGSTNEKLFF
- TRBJ1-2 TRBV28 TRBD1 TGTGCCAGCAGTTTTGACAGGGAGGCCTATGGCTACACCTTC CASSFDREAYGYTF
- TRBJ1-5 TRBV7-3 TRBD1 TGTGCCAGCAGCCAACAGGGGGCGAGAGGTCAGCCCCAGCATTTT CASSQQGARGQPQHF
- TRBJ1-2 TRBV28 - TGTGCCGCAGGGAAGGAGCAAAACTATGGCTACACCTTC CAAGKEQNYGYTF
- TRBJ2-2 TRBV4-3 TRBD1 TGCGCCAGCAAAGAGGGGGCAGCGGCGAACACCGGGGAGCTGTTTTTT CASKEGAAANTGELFF
few TRBJ1-1 TRBV7-7 - TGTGCCAGCAGGCCCCTTACCGCGGGTCCCCAGGGAGCTTTCTTT CASRPLTAGPQGAFF